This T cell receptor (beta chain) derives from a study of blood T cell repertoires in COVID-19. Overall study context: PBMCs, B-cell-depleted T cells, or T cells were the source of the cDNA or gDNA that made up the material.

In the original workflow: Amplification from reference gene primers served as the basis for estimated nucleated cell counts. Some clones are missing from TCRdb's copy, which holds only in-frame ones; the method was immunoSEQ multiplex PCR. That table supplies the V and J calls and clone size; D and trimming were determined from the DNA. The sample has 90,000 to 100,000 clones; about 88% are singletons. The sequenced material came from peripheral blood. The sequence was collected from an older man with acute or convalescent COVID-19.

CDR3 protein: CSVQIQGGKTQYF. CDR3 DNA sequence: TGCAGCGTTCAAATCCAGGGCGGGAAGACCCAGTACTTC. The J gene is TRBJ2-5, the V gene TRBV29-1; D might be TRBD2 (6 bases). V was trimmed by 5 bases and J by 6 bases, leaving 16 bases between them. CDR1 SQVTM and CDR2 ANQGSEA come from the germline V gene. This CDR3 region has 13 residues.